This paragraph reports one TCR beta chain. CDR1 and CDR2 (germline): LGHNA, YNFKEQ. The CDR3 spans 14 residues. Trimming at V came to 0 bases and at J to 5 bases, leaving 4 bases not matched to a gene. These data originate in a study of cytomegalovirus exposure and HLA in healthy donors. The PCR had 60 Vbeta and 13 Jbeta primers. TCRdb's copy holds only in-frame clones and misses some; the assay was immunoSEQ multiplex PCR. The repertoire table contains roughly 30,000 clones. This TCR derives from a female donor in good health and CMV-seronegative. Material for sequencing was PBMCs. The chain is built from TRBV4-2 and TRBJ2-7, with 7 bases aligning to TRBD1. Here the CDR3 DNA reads TGTGCCAGCAGCCAAGACAACAGGGGAAACGAGCAGTACTTC. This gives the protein CASSQDNRGNEQYF.